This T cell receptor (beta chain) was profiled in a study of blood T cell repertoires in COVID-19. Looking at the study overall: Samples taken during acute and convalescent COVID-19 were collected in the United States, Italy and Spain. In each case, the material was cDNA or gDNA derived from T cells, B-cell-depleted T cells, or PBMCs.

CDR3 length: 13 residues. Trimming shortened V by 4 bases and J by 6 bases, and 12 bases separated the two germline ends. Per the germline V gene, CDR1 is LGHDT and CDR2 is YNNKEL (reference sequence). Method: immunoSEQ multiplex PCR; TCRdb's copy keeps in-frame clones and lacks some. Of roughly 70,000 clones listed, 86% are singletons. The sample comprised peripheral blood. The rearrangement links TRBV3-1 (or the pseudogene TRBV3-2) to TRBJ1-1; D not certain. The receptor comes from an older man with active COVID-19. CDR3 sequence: CASSPGTCAEAFF. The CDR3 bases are TGTGCCAGCAGCCCAGGAACGTGCGCTGAAGCTTTCTTT.